The TCR beta chain described here comes from a study of T cell changes during pregnancy in multiple sclerosis. Between the trimmed V and J ends, which lost 0 bases and 4 bases, there was a span of 9 bases. CDR1 and CDR2 (germline): SEHNR, FQNEAQ (reference sequence). The CDR3 consists of 14 residues. Profiled with immunoSEQ multiplex PCR; TCRdb holds only in-frame clones, not every one. The repertoire includes tens of thousands of clones, around 91% of them detected once, and about 11% sits in the top ten. This receptor was obtained from a female donor with multiple sclerosis, enrolled in a pregnancy study. Sequences were derived from CD8+ T cells from peripheral blood mononuclear cells, sampled in the third trimester of pregnancy. The rearrangement uses TRBV7-9 and TRBJ2-5; the D gene is possibly TRBD2 (5 bases). The CDR3 is CASSLAREVETQYF. The CDR3 bases are TGTGCCAGCAGCTTAGCGAGGGAAGTAGAGACCCAGTACTTC.